A selection of T cell receptor beta chains follows, all from one sample in a study of CD8+ T cells in alopecia areata. The data were produced by immunoSEQ multiplex PCR, yet TCRdb's version contains in-frame clones alone and is incomplete. The profile shows 110,000 to 150,000 clones, 62% of them singletons. The material sequenced was CD8+ T cells sorted from blood. Receptor source: a human donor in good health. Both conserved end residues are part of each CDR3. A D gene is named only where the DNA matches it firmly. Only some rows state a clone size, as once, few, many or a class for expanded clones.

abundance,d_gene,j_gene,v_gene,CDR3aa,CDR3nt
.,.,TRBJ2-7,TRBV5-1,CASSLSGEQYF,TGCGCCAGCAGCTTGTCGGGAGAGCAGTACTTC
.,.,TRBJ2-1,TRBV29-1,CSVDGTDLSYNEQFF,TGCAGCGTCGACGGGACGGACTTATCCTACAATGAGCAGTTCTTC
.,TRBD2,TRBJ2-3,TRBV13,CASSAPRAGVTDTQYF,TGTGCCAGCAGCGCCCCCCGGGCGGGAGTCACAGATACGCAGTATTTT
.,.,TRBJ1-2,TRBV4-2,CASSQDTLRLGYTF,TGTGCCAGCAGCCAAGATACTTTAAGGCTGGGCTACACCTTC
few,TRBD2,TRBJ2-3,TRBV29-1,CSVGGLAGEDTQYF,TGCAGCGTCGGAGGACTAGCGGGTGAAGATACGCAGTATTTT
.,TRBD1,TRBJ1-2,TRBV5-4,CASSQDRGLSGYTF,TGTGCCAGCAGCCAGGACAGGGGCCTAAGTGGCTACACCTTC
once,.,TRBJ2-3,TRBV7-9,CASSPSVDTQYF,TGTGCCAGCAGCCCTTCAGTGGATACGCAGTATTTT
few,.,TRBJ2-3,TRBV28,CASSLWSDTQYF,TGTGCCAGCAGTTTATGGTCAGATACGCAGTATTTT
.,TRBD2,TRBJ2-2,TRBV29-1,CSVVRRTSGRGTGELFF,TGCAGCGTTGTTCGCCGGACTAGCGGGAGAGGCACCGGGGAGCTGTTTTTT
.,.,TRBJ1-5,TRBV5-4,CASSHEGNSNQPQHF,TGTGCCAGCAGCCACGAAGGGAATAGCAATCAGCCCCAGCATTTT
.,TRBD2,TRBJ2-3,TRBV7-2,CASSVLRAGAADTQYF,TGTGCCAGCAGCGTCCTCAGAGCGGGAGCCGCAGATACGCAGTATTTT
.,TRBD2,TRBJ2-1,TRBV9,CASSQSPGTSGVDEQFF,TGTGCCAGCAGCCAGTCCCCGGGGACTAGCGGAGTCGATGAGCAGTTCTTC
.,.,TRBJ1-1,TRBV5-1,CASSLAVPTEAFF,TGCGCCAGCAGCTTGGCCGTCCCCACTGAAGCTTTCTTT
.,.,TRBJ2-2,TRBV6-6,CASRPDRKELFF,TGTGCCAGCAGGCCGGACAGAAAAGAGCTGTTTTTT
.,.,TRBJ2-3,TRBV6-6,CASSQGSLDTQYF,TGTGCCAGCAGCCAGGGGTCATTGGATACGCAGTATTTT
.,.,TRBJ2-3,TRBV29-1,CSVEEGPIIGDTQYF,TGCAGCGTTGAAGAGGGACCCATCATAGGAGATACGCAGTATTTT
.,TRBD2,TRBJ2-3,TRBV7-9,CASSKTSGSSDTQYF,TGTGCCAGCAGCAAGACTAGCGGGAGCTCAGATACGCAGTATTTT
.,.,TRBJ2-2,TRBV25-1,CASSDDQNTGELFF,TGTGCCAGCAGTGACGATCAGAACACCGGGGAGCTGTTTTTT
.,.,TRBJ2-7,TRBV15,CATSSTRRQTGSYEQYF,TGTGCCACCAGCAGTACTCGTCGACAAACGGGGTCCTACGAGCAGTACTTC
.,.,TRBJ2-5,TRBV4-1,CASSQRKTTRETQYF,TGCGCCAGCAGCCAACGGAAGACTACACGCGAGACCCAGTACTTC
.,.,TRBJ2-1,TRBV9,CASSPGTSNEQFF,TGTGCCAGCAGCCCAGGGACTTCCAATGAGCAGTTCTTC
.,.,TRBJ2-3,TRBV27,CATRGVGYEYF,TGTGCCACGAGAGGGGTGGGATACGAGTATTTT
.,.,TRBJ2-7,TRBV28,CASSSGKEQYF,TGTGCCAGCAGCTCAGGGAAAGAGCAGTACTTC
.,TRBD1,TRBJ1-2,TRBV4-1,CASSQTQGTVPYGYTF,TGCGCCAGCAGCCAAACCCAAGGGACAGTCCCCTATGGCTACACCTTC
.,.,TRBJ2-7,TRBV29-1,CSAATRLGGEQYF,TGCAGCGCCGCGACTAGGTTGGGTGGCGAGCAGTACTTC
.,.,TRBJ2-5,TRBV15,CATSRDALASQYF,TGTGCCACCAGCAGAGATGCCTTGGCATCCCAGTACTTC
.,.,TRBJ1-2,TRBV13,CASSLTESYGYTF,TGTGCCAGCAGCCTCACAGAATCCTATGGCTACACCTTC
.,.,TRBJ2-5,TRBV15,CATSRDRGRVETQYF,TGTGCCACCAGCAGAGACAGGGGTAGAGTGGAGACCCAGTACTTC
.,.,TRBJ2-7,TRBV29-1,CSVEVDSYEQYF,TGCAGCGTTGAGGTTGATTCCTACGAGCAGTACTTC
.,TRBD1,TRBJ2-7,TRBV4-1,CASRMGTGATEQYF,TGCGCCAGCCGCATGGGGACAGGGGCAACGGAGCAGTACTTC
few,.,TRBJ2-5,TRBV10-3,CAISETASDQETQYF,TGTGCCATCAGTGAAACTGCTAGCGACCAAGAGACCCAGTACTTC
once,.,TRBJ1-2,TRBV11-1,CASSPWQGDNYGYTF,TGTGCCAGCAGCCCGTGGCAGGGTGATAACTATGGCTACACCTTC
.,.,TRBJ2-7,TRBV5-6,CASSFSGNPYEQYF,TGTGCCAGCAGCTTTAGCGGAAACCCCTACGAGCAGTACTTC
.,.,TRBJ1-5,TRBV11-2,CASSLDLAGSQPQHF,TGTGCCAGCAGCTTAGATTTGGCAGGGAGTCAGCCCCAGCATTTT
.,TRBD1,TRBJ2-1,TRBV27,CASSPSPGTGNEQFF,TGTGCCAGCAGTCCCAGTCCCGGGACAGGGAATGAGCAGTTCTTC
.,.,TRBJ1-1,TRBV29-1,CSVEGRTEAFF,TGCAGCGTTGAAGGGAGGACTGAAGCTTTCTTT
.,.,TRBJ2-2,TRBV6-6,CASRPDRSGGELFF,TGTGCCAGCAGACCCGACAGGTCCGGCGGGGAGCTGTTTTTT
few,TRBD2,TRBJ2-7,TRBV28,CAVGAGGEQYF,TGTGCTGTGGGCGCGGGAGGCGAGCAGTACTTC
few,TRBD1,TRBJ1-5,TRBV6-5,CASSPGQGTNQPQHF,TGTGCCAGCAGCCCTGGACAGGGTACCAATCAGCCCCAGCATTTT